This T cell receptor beta chain comes out of a study of T cell responses to AZD1222 COVID-19 vaccine (dated by TCRdb to about 2021). A note on the overall study: A total of around 240 trial participants underwent TCR sequencing, of whom 207 received two doses of AZD1222 and around 26 received two doses of the MenACWY control vaccine. Trial participants were enrolled by age into 18-55, 56-69 and 70-plus year subgroups, with around 140, 26 and 57 TCR-sequenced participants respectively.

The CDR3 regions of human TCRbeta chains were subjected to immunosequencing. The source study handled its data this way. Repertoire TCRs were checked for matches against a reference library of SARS-CoV-2-specific TCRs that had been generated using the MIRA antigen-specificity platform. Breadth meant the fraction of unique TCRs that were SARS-CoV-2-associated, whereas depth meant the fraction of total T cells that were SARS-CoV-2-associated. Using the MIRA data, every spike-specific TCR was mapped to the spike region that the TCR reacted to and assigned to either a CD4 or a CD8 class. Log10-transformed breadth and depth values were compared by one-way ANOVA with Sidak's multiple comparisons tests. TCRdb limited this immuneACCESS table to in-frame rearrangements with V and J called. A share of clones is missing; checked studies link under half to unresolved V genes, and the rest is unexplained. V, J and clone size were drawn from that table, and D and trimming were deduced from the DNA. The sample profile shows roughly 70,000 clones; 75% to 95% of them were found once. More than 6% of the sample goes to the ten largest clones.

On this clone itself: It lacks a known antigen. No qualities accompany the bases; no much larger clone lies one base away.

In the paper's terms, the time point label means: about 28 days (+/-7) after the second vaccine dose. Sample treatment or condition, as interpreted from the label and publication: meningococcal conjugate vaccine given as trial control. The vaccinee samples were drawn from two UK trials, COV001 and COV002, one of which was a single-blind randomized controlled phase 2/3 trial testing AZD1222 (ChAdOx1 nCoV-19) in healthy adults. For TCRbeta chain sequencing, PBMC samples were collected from trial participants at day 0 and at day 28 after the second dose. What the authors observed across the whole study: Epitopes outside the regions mutated in the B.1.351 and B.1.1.7 variants were reportedly recognized by nearly half of the unique spike-specific TCRs. The vaccine-associated CD4 TCRs covered the entire spike protein, and the dominant responses fell in regions 160-218 and 743-854. Because no samples from the day 14 peak response were available, repertoires could be characterized only after the peak T cell response. Most participants were white British and females outnumbered males, and the authors suggested that clonal diversity may have been underestimated. After two AZD1222 doses, spike-specific TCR breadth and depth were significantly higher than at day 0 and than in MenACWY recipients. In the small 56-69-year group, the increase in depth fell short of significance, most likely because of low power. Conclusions about previously exposed vaccinees are limited, since just five or six AZD1222 recipients were seropositive for SARS-CoV-2 at baseline.

Sequencing was performed on peripheral blood, taken 28 days after the second dose of the MenACWY control vaccine. This TCR came from an adult who received the MenACWY meningococcal vaccine as a control.

CDR3 loop: CATSEGVAAQETQYF. The nucleotide sequence is given as TGTGCCACCAGTGAAGGGGTAGCGGCCCAAGAGACCCAGTACTTC. This chain is built from TRBV24-1 and TRBJ2-5, with TRBD2 as a weak D call on 6 bases. The CDR3 covers 15 residues, taking in both the cysteine and the phenylalanine. Only the CDR3 DNA is retained, 45 bases long and in frame from the first base. The trim is 4 bases for V and 1 base for J, with a gap of 12 bases between the germline ends. CDR1 and CDR2 are drawn from the germline V gene: KGHDR, SFDVKD.